This T cell receptor (beta chain) was captured by sequencing in a study of CD8+ T cells in alopecia areata. Treatment indicated: oral pan-JAK inhibitor, 5-10 mg twice daily. In each case, RNA was isolated and then reverse transcribed into cDNA as the sequencing template. Sequencing used immunoSEQ multiplex PCR; TCRdb keeps in-frame clones, though not all of them. The data contain around 200,000 clones, about 60% of them singletons. Germline CDR1 and CDR2: MNHNY and SVGAGI (reference sequence). The CDR3 is 15 amino acids. The V gene lost 6 bases and the J gene lost 1 base, with 12 bases spanning the gap.

This TCR was sampled from a human donor with alopecia areata. The specimen comprised CD8+ T cells sorted from blood, sampled at week 24, from a patient treated with tofacitinib. V and J are TRBV6-6 and TRBJ1-4, with D possibly being TRBD1 (6 bases). The DNA for the CDR3 is TGTGCCAGCAGAACAGGGAGTCGAACTAATGAAAAACTGTTTTTT. This encodes CASRTGSRTNEKLFF.